This T cell receptor (beta chain) is drawn from a study of CD8+ T cells in alopecia areata. The overall study: Oral tofacitinib, 5 to 10 mg twice daily, was given in an open-label trial.

This CDR3 region has 17 residues. Trimming took 7 bases from V and 7 from J, leaving 25 bases between them. From germline, CDR1 is LNHDA and CDR2 SQIVND (reference sequence). As the sequencing template, cDNA was produced by extracting RNA and reverse transcribing it. Some clones are missing from TCRdb's copy, which holds only in-frame ones; the method was immunoSEQ multiplex PCR. This sample yields some 16,000 clones, of which about three fifths are seen a single time; around an eighth belongs to the top ten. General observations from the study: Lesional scalp exceeded normal scalp in clonality, especially in alopecia totalis/universalis.

Turning to this clone: Its antigen remains unidentified.

Samples from alopecia areata patients were lesional scalp punch biopsies and peripheral blood. Specimen: skin. The sequence was obtained from a human donor with alopecia areata. The gene calls are TRBV19 and TRBJ2-2, with D possibly matching TRBD1 (6 bases). The CDR3: CASNMVGQGYELGELFF. CDR3 DNA sequence: TGTGCCAGTAACATGGTGGGGCAGGGGTATGAACTCGGGGAGCTGTTTTTT.